The TCR beta chain described here comes from a study of blood T cell repertoires in COVID-19. Study overall: Samples came from the United States, Italy and Spain, spanning acute and convalescent COVID-19. T cells, B-cell-depleted T cells, or PBMCs provided the cDNA or gDNA that served as material.

Germline CDR1 is MNHEY and CDR2 is SVGAGI. The CDR3 length equals 11 residues, ends included. TCRdb's table, derived via immunoSEQ multiplex PCR, lists solely in-frame clones and lacks some. Here the sample spans 110,000 or so clones, around four fifths being singletons. This clone was seen just once. The CDR3 end shows no conserved phenylalanine or tryptophan, and so a read error is likely. The limits of the CDR3 on the DNA are not certain, so only TCRdb's listed CDR3 is given. Sequencing input: peripheral blood. The rearrangement joins TRBV6-5 to TRBJ1-2; the DNA was not compared with TRBD1, the D call given in the table. The receptor's source is a woman in her forties with acute or convalescent COVID-19. The CDR3 is CASRGQGSYWV.